This T cell receptor beta chain is from a study of T cell responses to AZD1222 COVID-19 vaccine. To note about this clone: As yet, its antigen is unknown.

Clones were sequenced by immunoSEQ multiplex PCR, and TCRdb holds only the in-frame ones, with some missing. This repertoire shows approximately 170,000 clones, roughly 89% found once; its top ten account for approximately 1%. Germline loops: CDR1 GTSNPN, CDR2 SVGIG (reference sequence). After removal of 4 bases from V and 2 bases from J, the junction contained 7 bases not matched to a gene. The CDR3 is 15 amino acids. Points from the study as a whole: All repertoire sampling was performed exclusively after the peak T cell response. Females outnumbered males among donors, who were mostly white British; clonal diversity was possibly underestimated. Variant regions that are unmutated are reportedly the target of nearly half of spike-specific TCRs.

J is TRBJ2-2 and V is TRBV30, with TRBD1 matching over 7 bases. The source was peripheral blood, collected 28 days after the second AZD1222 dose. The TCR comes from an adult who received the AZD1222 COVID-19 vaccine. CDR3 DNA: TGTGCCTGGACTACAGGGGTAGGAAACACCGGGGAGCTGTTTTTT. This sequence encodes CAWTTGVGNTGELFF.